This T cell receptor beta chain was observed in a study of T cell repertoires in cytomegalovirus infection. Background on the study: Used in the study were CMV epitopes, some recently identified and HLA-C-restricted, others well-studied and HLA-B-restricted. Both a matching HLA type and CMV infection were indicated by public TCR beta signatures. Notes on the study in general: CMV-specific HLA-C-restricted TCR beta clonotypes dominated the ex vivo response. Summed frequency of public TCR beta families distinguished CMV carriers with the relevant HLA.

TCRdb processed the reads anew with MiXCR; each CDR3 protein has one entry. This table has about 110,000 distinct CDR3 sequences, roughly 39% appearing once. A remark on this clonotype: Its cognate antigen is unknown.

This clonotype was sampled from a human donor in good health (CMV status not recorded). Some clones in this sample may be carry-over from other donors' samples. The sequenced sample was CD8+ T cells from cultured PBMCs, obtained from culture after CMV antigen stimulation.

This CDR3 reads CASSWGGGAYEQYF. CDR3 DNA sequence: TGTGCCAGCAGTTGGGGTGGGGGCGCCTACGAGCAGTACTTC. The chain joins TRBV28 to TRBJ2-7; D possibly corresponds to TRBD1 (6 bases). V lost 4 bases to trimming and J lost 2 bases, with 12 bases between them. The CDR3 is 14 residues long. CDR1 and CDR2 (germline): MDHEN, SYDVKM. The full variable domain, completed using reference TRBV28 and TRBJ2-7, is DVKVTQSSRYLVKRTGEKVFLECVQDMDHENMFWYRQDPGLGLRLIYFSYDVKMKEKGDIPEGYSVSREKKERFSLILESASTNQTSMYLCASSWGGGAYEQYFGPGTRLTVT.